The present TCR beta chain was sequenced within a study of PD-L1 blockade in urothelial cancer. Study-level background: Bladder-origin urothelial cancer in males described about 90% of the 29 patients. Blood was tested 3 weeks (second dose) and 6 weeks into treatment. T cells numbered a median of approximately 150,000 in the blood samples.

Time point in this sample: pretreatment peripheral blood. Turning to this clone: Its antigen is undetermined.

Findings and limits, study-wide: Patients who had durable benefit saw their tumor-associated blood clones expand more at 3 weeks.

Clones were read by immunoSEQ multiplex PCR, and TCRdb kept only the in-frame ones, dropping some. The sample holds approximately 79,000 clones, around four fifths seen once. CDR1 WSHSY and CDR2 SAAADI come from the germline V gene. The V gene end was trimmed by 6 bases and the J gene end by 0 bases; junction bases not matched to a gene: 9. There are 17 residues in the CDR3. Specimen: PBMCs, collected around atezolizumab (anti-PD-L1) treatment. The source of this sequence is a man aged 35-49 years with urothelial cancer. The V and J genes are TRBV10-2 and TRBJ1-1; 11 nucleotides match TRBD1. CDR3 sequence reads: CASSSRDRGVMNTEAFF. In nucleotides, the CDR3 is TGCGCCAGCAGCTCCCGGGACAGGGGGGTTATGAACACTGAAGCTTTCTTT.